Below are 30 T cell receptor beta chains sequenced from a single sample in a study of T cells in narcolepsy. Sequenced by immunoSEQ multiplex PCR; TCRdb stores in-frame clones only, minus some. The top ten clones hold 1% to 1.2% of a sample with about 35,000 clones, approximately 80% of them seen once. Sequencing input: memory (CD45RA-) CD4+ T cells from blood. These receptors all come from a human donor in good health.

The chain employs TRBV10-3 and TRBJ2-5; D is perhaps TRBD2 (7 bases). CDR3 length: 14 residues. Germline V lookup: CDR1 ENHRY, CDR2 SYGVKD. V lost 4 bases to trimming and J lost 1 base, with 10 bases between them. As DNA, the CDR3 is TGTGCCATCAGTGGAGGGGGGGTCCAAGAGACCCAGTACTTC. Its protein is CAISGGGVQETQYF.

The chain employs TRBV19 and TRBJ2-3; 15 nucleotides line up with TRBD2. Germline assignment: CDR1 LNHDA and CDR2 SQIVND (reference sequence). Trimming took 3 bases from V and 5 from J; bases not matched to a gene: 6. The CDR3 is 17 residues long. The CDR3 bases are TGTGCCAGTAGTATTGGGGGACTAGCGGGGGGCCGAGATACGCAGTATTTT. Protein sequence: CASSIGGLAGGRDTQYF.

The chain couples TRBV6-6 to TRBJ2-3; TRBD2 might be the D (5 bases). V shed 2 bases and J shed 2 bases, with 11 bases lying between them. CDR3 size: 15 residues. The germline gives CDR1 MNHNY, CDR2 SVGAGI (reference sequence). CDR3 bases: TGTGCCAGCAGTTACATTGGACTCGCCACAGATACGCAGTATTTT. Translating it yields CASSYIGLATDTQYF.

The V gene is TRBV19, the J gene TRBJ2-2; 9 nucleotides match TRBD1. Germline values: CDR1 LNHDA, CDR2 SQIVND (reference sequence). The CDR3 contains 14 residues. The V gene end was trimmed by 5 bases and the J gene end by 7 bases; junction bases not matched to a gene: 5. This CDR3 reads CASSATGGIGELFF. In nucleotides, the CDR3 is TGTGCCAGTAGTGCGACAGGGGGAATCGGGGAGCTGTTTTTT.

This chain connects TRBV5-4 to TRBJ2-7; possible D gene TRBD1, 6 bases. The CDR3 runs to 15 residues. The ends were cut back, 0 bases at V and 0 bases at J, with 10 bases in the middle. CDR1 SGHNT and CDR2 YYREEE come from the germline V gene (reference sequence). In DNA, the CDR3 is TGTGCCAGCAGCTTGGCCGGGACATTCTCCTACGAGCAGTACTTC. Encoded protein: CASSLAGTFSYEQYF.

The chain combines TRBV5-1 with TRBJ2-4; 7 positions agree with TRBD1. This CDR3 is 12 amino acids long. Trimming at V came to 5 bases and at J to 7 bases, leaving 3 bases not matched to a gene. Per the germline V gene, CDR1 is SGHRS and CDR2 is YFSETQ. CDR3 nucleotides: TGCGCCAGCAGTACAGGGGAGAACATTCAGTACTTC. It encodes CASSTGENIQYF.

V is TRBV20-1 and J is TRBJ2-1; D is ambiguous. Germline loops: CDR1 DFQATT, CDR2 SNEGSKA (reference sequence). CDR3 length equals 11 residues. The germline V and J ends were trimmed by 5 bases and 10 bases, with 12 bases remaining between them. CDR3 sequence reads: CSADVYREQFF. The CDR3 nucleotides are TGCAGTGCTGACGTTTACAGAGAGCAGTTCTTC.

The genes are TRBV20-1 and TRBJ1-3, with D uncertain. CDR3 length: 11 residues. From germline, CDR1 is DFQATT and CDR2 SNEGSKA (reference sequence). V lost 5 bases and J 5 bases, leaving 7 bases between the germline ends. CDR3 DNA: TGCAGTGCTCGGGTACGAAACACCATATATTTT. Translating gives CSARVRNTIYF.

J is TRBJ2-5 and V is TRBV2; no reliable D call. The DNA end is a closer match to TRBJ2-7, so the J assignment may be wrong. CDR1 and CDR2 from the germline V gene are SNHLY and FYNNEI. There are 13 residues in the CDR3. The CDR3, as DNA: TGTGCCAGCAGTGAAAGGCTCCTCTACGAGCAGTACTTC. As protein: CASSERLLYEQYF.

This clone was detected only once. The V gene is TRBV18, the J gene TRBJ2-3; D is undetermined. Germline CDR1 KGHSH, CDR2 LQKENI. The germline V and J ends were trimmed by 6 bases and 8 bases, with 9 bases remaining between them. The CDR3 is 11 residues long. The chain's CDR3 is CASSPEATQYF. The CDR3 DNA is TGTGCCAGCTCCCCGGAAGCTACGCAGTATTTT.

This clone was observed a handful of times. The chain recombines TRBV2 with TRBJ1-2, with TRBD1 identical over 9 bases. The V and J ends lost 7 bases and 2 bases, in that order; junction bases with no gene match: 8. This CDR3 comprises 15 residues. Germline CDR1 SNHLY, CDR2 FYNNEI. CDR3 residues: CASNTDRGRNYGYTF. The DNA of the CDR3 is TGTGCCAGCAATACGGACAGGGGCCGGAACTATGGCTACACCTTC.

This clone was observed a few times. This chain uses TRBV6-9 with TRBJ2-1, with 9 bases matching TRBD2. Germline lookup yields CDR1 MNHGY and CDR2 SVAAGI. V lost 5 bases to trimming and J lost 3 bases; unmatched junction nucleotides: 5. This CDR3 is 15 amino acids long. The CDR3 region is CASSLSGGNYNEQFF. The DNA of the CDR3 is TGTGCCAGCAGTCTCAGCGGGGGGAACTACAATGAGCAGTTCTTC.

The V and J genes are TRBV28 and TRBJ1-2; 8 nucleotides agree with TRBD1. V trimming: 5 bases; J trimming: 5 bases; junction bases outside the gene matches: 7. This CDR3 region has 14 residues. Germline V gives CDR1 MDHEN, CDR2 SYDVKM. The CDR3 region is CASSRPTGGYGYTF. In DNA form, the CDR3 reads TGTGCCAGCAGTCGACCTACAGGGGGTTATGGCTACACCTTC.

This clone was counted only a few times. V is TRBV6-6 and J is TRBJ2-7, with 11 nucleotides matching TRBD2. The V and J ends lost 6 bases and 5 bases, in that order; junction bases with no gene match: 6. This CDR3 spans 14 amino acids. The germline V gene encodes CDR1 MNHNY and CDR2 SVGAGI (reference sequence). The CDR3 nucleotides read TGTGCCAGCAGAATTAGCGGGGGGGATAACGAGCAGTACTTC. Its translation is CASRISGGDNEQYF.

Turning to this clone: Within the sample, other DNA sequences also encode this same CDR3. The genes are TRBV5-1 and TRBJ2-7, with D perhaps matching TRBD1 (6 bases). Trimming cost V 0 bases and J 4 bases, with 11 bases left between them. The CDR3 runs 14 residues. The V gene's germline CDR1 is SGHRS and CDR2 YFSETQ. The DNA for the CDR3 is TGCGCCAGCAGCTTGGATGGCAGGGGTTACGAGCAGTACTTC. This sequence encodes CASSLDGRGYEQYF.

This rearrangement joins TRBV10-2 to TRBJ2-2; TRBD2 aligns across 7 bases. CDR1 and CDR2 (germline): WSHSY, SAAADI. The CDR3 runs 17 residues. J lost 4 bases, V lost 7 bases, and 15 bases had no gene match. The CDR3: CASIEKRSGTITGELFF. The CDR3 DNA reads TGCGCCAGCATCGAGAAGAGGAGCGGGACTATCACCGGGGAGCTGTTTTTT.

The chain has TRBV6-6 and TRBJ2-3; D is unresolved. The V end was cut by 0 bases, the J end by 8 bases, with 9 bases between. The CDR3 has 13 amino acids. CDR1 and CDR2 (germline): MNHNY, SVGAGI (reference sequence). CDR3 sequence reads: CASSYSVSITQYF. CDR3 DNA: TGTGCCAGCAGTTACTCAGTCTCCATTACGCAGTATTTT.

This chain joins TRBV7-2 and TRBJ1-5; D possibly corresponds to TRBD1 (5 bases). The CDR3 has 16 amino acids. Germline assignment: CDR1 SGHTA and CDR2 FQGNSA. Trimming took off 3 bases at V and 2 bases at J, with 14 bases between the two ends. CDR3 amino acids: CASSLGEGVGNQPQHF. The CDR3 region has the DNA TGTGCCAGCAGCTTGGGGGAAGGTGTTGGCAATCAGCCCCAGCATTTT.

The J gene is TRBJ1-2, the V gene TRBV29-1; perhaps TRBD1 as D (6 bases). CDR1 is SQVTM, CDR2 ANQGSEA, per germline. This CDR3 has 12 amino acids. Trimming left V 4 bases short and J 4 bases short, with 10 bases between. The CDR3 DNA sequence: TGCAGCGTTGTGCGGGGGCCCTATGGCTACACCTTC. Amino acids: CSVVRGPYGYTF.

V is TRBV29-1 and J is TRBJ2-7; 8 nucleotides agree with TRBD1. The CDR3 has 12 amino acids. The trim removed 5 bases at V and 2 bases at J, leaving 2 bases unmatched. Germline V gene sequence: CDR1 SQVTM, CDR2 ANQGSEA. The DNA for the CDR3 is TGCAGCGTTTCAGGGGGCGCCTACGAGCAGTACTTC. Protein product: CSVSGGAYEQYF.

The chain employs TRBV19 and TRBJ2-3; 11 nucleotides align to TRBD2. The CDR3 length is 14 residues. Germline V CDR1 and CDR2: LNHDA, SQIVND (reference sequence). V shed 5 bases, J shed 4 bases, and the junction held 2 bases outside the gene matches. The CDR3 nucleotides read TGTGCCAGTAGTCAACTAGCGGGAGCAGATACGCAGTATTTT. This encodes CASSQLAGADTQYF.

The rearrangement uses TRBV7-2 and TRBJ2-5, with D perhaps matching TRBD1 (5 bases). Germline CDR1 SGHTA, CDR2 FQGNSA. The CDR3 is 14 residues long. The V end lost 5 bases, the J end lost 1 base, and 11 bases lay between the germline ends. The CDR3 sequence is CASSPWGFQETQYF. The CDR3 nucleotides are TGTGCCAGCAGCCCCTGGGGCTTCCAAGAGACCCAGTACTTC.

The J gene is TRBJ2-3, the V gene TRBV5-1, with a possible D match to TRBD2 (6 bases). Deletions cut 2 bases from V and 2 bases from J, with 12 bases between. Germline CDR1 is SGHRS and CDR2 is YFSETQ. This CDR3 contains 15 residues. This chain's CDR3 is CASSLRSGYTDTQYF. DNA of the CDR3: TGCGCCAGCAGCTTAAGGAGCGGGTACACAGATACGCAGTATTTT.

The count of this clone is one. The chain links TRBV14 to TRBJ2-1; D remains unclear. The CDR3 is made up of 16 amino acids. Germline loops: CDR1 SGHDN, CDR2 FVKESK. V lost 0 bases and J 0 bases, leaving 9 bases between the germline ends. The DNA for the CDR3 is TGTGCCAGCAGCCAAGAGGGAAGTCGCTCCTACAATGAGCAGTTCTTC. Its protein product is CASSQEGSRSYNEQFF.

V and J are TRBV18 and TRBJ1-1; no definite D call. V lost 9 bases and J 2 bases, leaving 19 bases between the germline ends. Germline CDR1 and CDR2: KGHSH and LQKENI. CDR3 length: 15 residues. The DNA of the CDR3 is TGTGCCAGTTGCCAGGAAGGAGGATCTAACACTGAAGCTTTCTTT. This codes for CASCQEGGSNTEAFF.

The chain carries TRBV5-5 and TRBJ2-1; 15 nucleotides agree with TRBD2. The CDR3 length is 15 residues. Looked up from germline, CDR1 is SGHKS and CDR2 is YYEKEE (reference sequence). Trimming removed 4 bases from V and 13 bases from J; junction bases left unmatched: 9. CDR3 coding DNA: TGTGCCAGCAGCATTGGGACTAGCGGGGGGTTAACACAGTTCTTC. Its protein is CASSIGTSGGLTQFF.

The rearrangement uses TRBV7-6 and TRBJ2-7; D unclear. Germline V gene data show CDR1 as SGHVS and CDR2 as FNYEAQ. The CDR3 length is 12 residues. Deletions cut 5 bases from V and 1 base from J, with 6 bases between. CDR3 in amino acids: CASSHSSYEQYF. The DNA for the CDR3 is TGTGCCAGCAGCCACAGTTCCTACGAGCAGTACTTC.

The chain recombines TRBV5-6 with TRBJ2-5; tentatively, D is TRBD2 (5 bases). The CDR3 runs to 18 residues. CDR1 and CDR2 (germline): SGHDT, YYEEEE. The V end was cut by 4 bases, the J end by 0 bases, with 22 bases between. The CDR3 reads CASSPSPTTGVYQETQYF. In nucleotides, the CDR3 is TGTGCCAGCAGCCCCAGCCCAACAACCGGGGTGTACCAAGAGACCCAGTACTTC.

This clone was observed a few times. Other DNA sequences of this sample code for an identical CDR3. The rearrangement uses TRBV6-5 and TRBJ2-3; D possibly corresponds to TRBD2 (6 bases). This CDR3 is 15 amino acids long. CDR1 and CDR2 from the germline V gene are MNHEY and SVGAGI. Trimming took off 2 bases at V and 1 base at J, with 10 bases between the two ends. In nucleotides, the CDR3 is TGTGCCAGCAGTTACAGGGGCGGGGGCACAGATACGCAGTATTTT. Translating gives CASSYRGGGTDTQYF.

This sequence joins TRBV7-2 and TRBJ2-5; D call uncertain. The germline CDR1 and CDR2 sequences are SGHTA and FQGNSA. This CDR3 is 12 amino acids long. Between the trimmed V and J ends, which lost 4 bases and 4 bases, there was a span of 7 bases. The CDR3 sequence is CASSSYLETQYF. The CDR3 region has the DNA TGTGCCAGCAGCTCCTACCTAGAGACCCAGTACTTC.